The rows below give T cell receptor beta chains drawn from one sample of a study of blood T cell repertoires in COVID-19. Using immunoSEQ multiplex PCR, the repertoire was profiled, and TCRdb retains in-frame clones only, with some absent. The data show over 150,000 clones, around four fifths seen once. The sample comprised peripheral blood. The receptors here all came from a woman in her 70s with COVID-19, enrolled during active disease. Both conserved end residues are part of each CDR3. The D gene is left open where the match is weak. Only some rows state a clone size, as once, few, many or a class for expanded clones.

abundance: NA
j_gene: TRBJ2-5
v_gene: TRBV28
d_gene: TRBD2
CDR3nt: TGTGCCAGCAGCCGGGCGGGGGTCACGGAGACCCAGTACTTC
CDR3aa: CASSRAGVTETQYF

abundance: NA
j_gene: TRBJ1-1
v_gene: TRBV18
d_gene: NA
CDR3nt: TGTGCCAGCTCACCTATGCAGGGTTACCAAGCTTTCTTT
CDR3aa: CASSPMQGYQAFF

abundance: NA
j_gene: TRBJ1-4
v_gene: TRBV28
d_gene: TRBD1
CDR3nt: TGTGCCAGCAGTTTACCCGGACAGGGGGGAACTAATGAAAAACTGTTTTTT
CDR3aa: CASSLPGQGGTNEKLFF

abundance: NA
j_gene: TRBJ1-2
v_gene: TRBV28
d_gene: TRBD1
CDR3nt: TGTGCCAGCAGTCTCGGACAGGGTCTTACCTATGGCTACACCTTC
CDR3aa: CASSLGQGLTYGYTF

abundance: NA
j_gene: TRBJ2-2
v_gene: TRBV6-4
d_gene: TRBD2
CDR3nt: TGTGCCAGCAGCGCGGGAGGAACCGGGGAGCTGTTTTTT
CDR3aa: CASSAGGTGELFF

abundance: NA
j_gene: TRBJ1-5
v_gene: TRBV28
d_gene: NA
CDR3nt: TGTGCCAGCAGGCGGGACCTCTATAGCAATCAGCCCCAGCATTTT
CDR3aa: CASRRDLYSNQPQHF

abundance: NA
j_gene: TRBJ1-2
v_gene: TRBV24-1
d_gene: TRBD1
CDR3nt: TGTGCCACCAGTGATTTAGGACCAGGACAGGGAGGAGGCGGCTACACCTTC
CDR3aa: CATSDLGPGQGGGGYTF

abundance: NA
j_gene: TRBJ2-1
v_gene: TRBV9
d_gene: TRBD2
CDR3nt: TGTGCCAGCAGCGGCGGGACTAGCGGGTTAAGGGGCAATGAGCAGTTCTTC
CDR3aa: CASSGGTSGLRGNEQFF

abundance: NA
j_gene: TRBJ1-1
v_gene: TRBV19
d_gene: TRBD1
CDR3nt: TGTGCCAGTAGTATGAATGCCGGGACAGGGGGCACTGAAGCTTTCTTT
CDR3aa: CASSMNAGTGGTEAFF

abundance: NA
j_gene: TRBJ2-1
v_gene: TRBV11-1
d_gene: TRBD2
CDR3nt: TGTGCCAGCAGACAAAGCGGGAGGGCCGAAAATGAGCAGTTCTTC
CDR3aa: CASRQSGRAENEQFF

abundance: few
j_gene: TRBJ2-2
v_gene: TRBV5-4
d_gene: NA
CDR3nt: TGTGCCAGCAGCTTGAGCACCAACACCGGGGAGCTGTTTTTT
CDR3aa: CASSLSTNTGELFF

abundance: NA
j_gene: TRBJ2-4
v_gene: TRBV7-9
d_gene: TRBD1
CDR3nt: TGTGCCAGCAGCTTAGGGACAGGGTCCAAAAACATTCAGTACTTC
CDR3aa: CASSLGTGSKNIQYF

abundance: NA
j_gene: TRBJ2-3
v_gene: TRBV7-2
d_gene: TRBD2
CDR3nt: TGTGCCAGCAGCGTTAGCGGGGGCCGCACAGATACGCAGTATTTT
CDR3aa: CASSVSGGRTDTQYF

abundance: NA
j_gene: TRBJ1-2
v_gene: TRBV30
d_gene: TRBD1
CDR3nt: TGTGCCTGGAAGGGGACAGGGGGCGCAGGTGGCTACACCTTC
CDR3aa: CAWKGTGGAGGYTF

abundance: NA
j_gene: TRBJ1-1
v_gene: TRBV5-1
d_gene: NA
CDR3nt: TGCGCCAGCAGCTTTGACTTAAAGGGGACTGAAGCTTTCTTT
CDR3aa: CASSFDLKGTEAFF

abundance: NA
j_gene: TRBJ1-2
v_gene: TRBV6-1
d_gene: NA
CDR3nt: TGTGCCAGCAGCTCCGGGAGGGAGGGCTATGGCTACACCTTC
CDR3aa: CASSSGREGYGYTF

abundance: NA
j_gene: TRBJ1-2
v_gene: TRBV28
d_gene: NA
CDR3nt: TGTGCCAGCAGTTTTCCCCGGGGTGGCTACACCTTC
CDR3aa: CASSFPRGGYTF

abundance: NA
j_gene: TRBJ1-1
v_gene: TRBV29-1
d_gene: NA
CDR3nt: TGCAGCGGGGGGCGGGGGGGGGACACTGAAGCTTTCTTT
CDR3aa: CSGGRGGDTEAFF

abundance: NA
j_gene: TRBJ2-5
v_gene: TRBV6-2/TRBV6-3
d_gene: TRBD1
CDR3nt: TGTGCCAGCAGCAACGGACAGGCTGGGACCCAGTACTTC
CDR3aa: CASSNGQAGTQYF

abundance: NA
j_gene: TRBJ2-6
v_gene: TRBV19
d_gene: TRBD1
CDR3nt: TGTGCCAGTAGTATCTTTTTCGGGACAGGGTACTCTGGGGCCAACGTCCTGACTTTC
CDR3aa: CASSIFFGTGYSGANVLTF

abundance: NA
j_gene: TRBJ2-1
v_gene: TRBV2
d_gene: TRBD2
CDR3nt: TGTGCCAGCAGTCGACTAGCGGGATCCTACAATGAGCAGTTCTTC
CDR3aa: CASSRLAGSYNEQFF

abundance: NA
j_gene: TRBJ2-5
v_gene: TRBV7-2
d_gene: NA
CDR3nt: TGTGCCAGCAGTCCTGAGAGGGTGGGAGATGTACCCCAGTACTTC
CDR3aa: CASSPERVGDVPQYF

abundance: once
j_gene: TRBJ1-4
v_gene: TRBV28
d_gene: TRBD1
CDR3nt: TGTGCCAGCAGCCCTTCAGGACAGGGGGCTGAAAAACTGTTTTTT
CDR3aa: CASSPSGQGAEKLFF

abundance: few
j_gene: TRBJ1-6
v_gene: TRBV21-1
d_gene: NA
CDR3nt: TGTGCCAGCAGCTGGCCGGGACCGGGACAGGGTTGGAATTCACCCCTCCACTTT
CDR3aa: CASSWPGPGQGWNSPLHF

abundance: NA
j_gene: TRBJ1-6
v_gene: TRBV28
d_gene: NA
CDR3nt: TGTGCCAGCCGCTGGGGGGGGCTTAGGAATTCACCCCTCCACTTT
CDR3aa: CASRWGGLRNSPLHF

abundance: NA
j_gene: TRBJ2-2
v_gene: TRBV2
d_gene: NA
CDR3nt: TGTGCCAGCAGTTTACAGGGATTAGTGGCCGGGGAGCTGTTTTTT
CDR3aa: CASSLQGLVAGELFF

abundance: NA
j_gene: TRBJ2-7
v_gene: TRBV3-1/TRBV3-2
d_gene: TRBD2
CDR3nt: TGTGCCAGCAGCCCCTTAGCGGGAGCCCCTCGGGAGGAGCAGTACTTC
CDR3aa: CASSPLAGAPREEQYF

abundance: NA
j_gene: TRBJ1-5
v_gene: TRBV6-4
d_gene: NA
CDR3nt: TGTGCCAGCAGGGTCAGGGGTGTGGAGAGAGGCGGTCAGCCCCAGCATTTT
CDR3aa: CASRVRGVERGGQPQHF

abundance: few
j_gene: TRBJ1-2
v_gene: TRBV7-2
d_gene: NA
CDR3nt: TGTGCCAGCAGCTCCTTCTATGGCTACACCTTC
CDR3aa: CASSSFYGYTF

abundance: NA
j_gene: TRBJ1-2
v_gene: TRBV3-1/TRBV3-2
d_gene: NA
CDR3nt: TGTGCCAGCAGCCAAGCCAGGGGTTTGGATGGCTACACCTTC
CDR3aa: CASSQARGLDGYTF

abundance: NA
j_gene: TRBJ1-4
v_gene: TRBV7-2
d_gene: NA
CDR3nt: TGTGCCAGCAGCTTGCCCAGTAATGAAAAACTGTTTTTT
CDR3aa: CASSLPSNEKLFF